Detailed here is one T cell receptor (beta chain). Its antigen is currently unknown. The data stem from a study of cytomegalovirus exposure and HLA in healthy donors. Looking at the study overall: Genotyping of roughly 400 donors showed that over 65% belonged to the Caucasian-associated ancestry cluster.

Study-wide results and caveats: A link between a missense DCLRE1C variant and TCR beta V- and J-gene trimming emerged from a later analysis. Being productive about 87% or about 30% of the time was typical of most TCR beta V segments in an earlier analysis. In a later analysis, HLA-associated TCR beta chains were more clonally expanded than equally common others.

Germline V lookup: CDR1 SGDLS, CDR2 YYNGEE. The V segment lost 4 bases and the J segment 7 bases; nucleotides outside the gene matches: 14. The CDR3 is 16 residues long. Researchers ran the PCR with 60 Vbeta and 13 Jbeta primers. TCRdb keeps only in-frame clones here, not all; method: immunoSEQ multiplex PCR. The sample lists about 180,000 clones; more than 60% were seen once. The sequenced material came from PBMCs. The chain joins TRBV9 to TRBJ2-1; 7 nucleotides match TRBD2. The sequence came from an older woman in good health and CMV-seropositive. CDR3 loop: CASSPRTGTNLNEQFF. The CDR3 nucleotides are TGTGCCAGCAGCCCAAGAACCGGGACTAACCTTAATGAGCAGTTCTTC.